Below are 20 T cell receptor beta chains sequenced from a single sample in a study of response to subunit inactivated influenza vaccine listed by TCRdb under 2018. Library preparation was by RT-PCR. This sample was sequenced with an Illumina HiSeq 2500. TCRdb reprocessed the public reads (quality trimming at Q25 with fastp, clone calling with MiXCR) and kept in-frame beta chains. Rows matching on CDR3 protein sequence are summarized as one entry with the most common DNA and genes. A total of more than 400,000 distinct CDR3 sequences appear in this sample, 9.5% to 13% of them only once. Roughly 12% of the sample comes from the top ten. The time point label for this specimen denotes: approximately 40 days after influenza vaccine administration. The material was PBMCs from blood, obtained 45 days after vaccination. Every receptor here comes from a man aged 45-65 years who received an inactivated influenza vaccine. Donor details come from another sample of the same person, matched by shared clones.

V usage is TRBV29-1 and J usage is TRBJ1-2, with 8 bases fitting TRBD1. CDR1 and CDR2 from the germline V gene are SQVTM and ANQGSEA. V shed 5 bases and J 2 bases; nucleotides not matched to a gene: 4. This CDR3 contains 13 residues. CDR3 nucleotide sequence: TGCAGCGTTCGGACAGGGACGAACTATGGCTACACCTTC. It yields the protein CSVRTGTNYGYTF. Using reference TRBV29-1 and TRBJ1-2 for the parts outside the CDR3, the full variable domain is SAVISQKPSRDICQRGTSLTIQCQVDSQVTMMFWYRQQPGQSLTLIATANQGSEATYESGFVIDKFPISRPNLTFSTLTVSNMSPEDSSIYLCSVRTGTNYGYTFGSGTRLTVV.

The V call is TRBV29-1, the J call TRBJ2-7; D tentatively fits TRBD1 or TRBD2 (5 bases each). CDR3 length: 11 residues. Germline lookup yields CDR1 SQVTM and CDR2 ANQGSEA. Trimming pared 6 bases from V and 5 bases from J, leaving 11 bases between. The CDR3 nucleotides are TGCAGCGTAGGGGACGTTGACGAGCAGTACTTC. It codes for CSVGDVDEQYF.

This clonotype was seen more than once but under ten times. The chain couples TRBV5-1 to TRBJ2-7; D tentatively reads TRBD1 or TRBD2 (5 bases each). This CDR3 has 17 residues. V lost 2 bases, J lost 2 bases, and 20 bases lay in between. Germline V gene data show CDR1 as SGHRS and CDR2 as YFSETQ. The CDR3 sequence: CASSFTADYRGAYEQYF. The CDR3 DNA follows: TGCGCCAGCAGCTTTACCGCAGACTACCGGGGCGCCTACGAGCAGTACTTC.

This clonotype showed up just a few times. V and J are TRBV4-3 and TRBJ2-5, with D perhaps given as TRBD1 or TRBD2 (5 bases each). CDR1 is LGHNA, CDR2 YSLEER, per germline. Trimming removed 4 bases from V and 5 bases from J, with 14 bases in between. CDR3 length: 14 amino acids. CDR3 sequence reads: CASSRRRWGETQYF. The CDR3 DNA is TGCGCCAGCAGCCGAAGACGGTGGGGGGAGACCCAGTACTTC.

This clonotype turned up a few times. The chain couples TRBV12-3 or TRBV12-4 to TRBJ2-1; no reliable D call. The CDR3 runs 13 residues. Trimming stripped 7 bases from V and 6 bases from J, with 13 bases between. CDR3 region: CASTVKGFNEQFF. The CDR3 bases are TGTGCCAGCACCGTTAAGGGTTTCAATGAGCAGTTCTTC.

In its sample, this clonotype was seen many times. The CDR3 DNA reads as TGTGCCAGCAGCTTATTACGGCTAGCGAGCACAGATACGCAGTATTTT. As protein: CASSLLRLASTDTQYF. The V call is TRBV7-9, the J call TRBJ2-3, with D possibly being TRBD2 (6 bases). V was shortened by 2 bases and J by 0 bases, with 12 bases between the two germline ends. This CDR3 has 16 amino acids. Germline CDR1 reads SEHNR; CDR2 reads FQNEAQ (reference sequence). The entire variable domain, with the rest obtained from reference TRBV7-9 and TRBJ2-3, is as follows: DTGVSQNPRHKITKRGQNVTFRCDPISEHNRLYWYRQTLGQGPEFLTYFQNEAQLEKSRLLSDRFSAERPKGSFSTLEIQRTEQGDSAMYLCASSLLRLASTDTQYFGPGTRLTVL.

This clonotype has a count of ten or more. The chain couples TRBV6-5 to TRBJ2-3; 11 bases line up with TRBD2. The germline V gene encodes CDR1 MNHEY and CDR2 SVGAGI. Trimming removed 0 bases from V and 2 bases from J; junction bases left unmatched: 7. The CDR3 has 18 amino acids. CDR3 protein: CASSYSWPSGGHTDTQYF. The CDR3 nucleotides are TGTGCCAGCAGTTACTCGTGGCCTAGCGGGGGGCACACAGATACGCAGTATTTT.

This clonotype was detected many times. CDR3 residues: CASSQMNTEAFF. The DNA for the CDR3 is TGTGCCAGCAGCCAGATGAACACTGAAGCTTTCTTT. The chain links TRBV7-6 to TRBJ1-1; unclear D gene. Trimming removed 5 bases at V and 0 bases at J, with 4 bases between. CDR1 and CDR2 (germline): SGHVS, FNYEAQ. This CDR3 comprises 12 residues.

This clonotype occurred many times. The DNA of the CDR3 is TGCGCCAGCAGCCAAGCTGTGGGCGAGTACAATGAGCAGTTCTTC. Its translation: CASSQAVGEYNEQFF. This sequence joins TRBV4-3 and TRBJ2-1; D uncertain. The CDR3 contains 15 residues. Trimming took 1 base from V and 4 from J, leaving 11 bases between them. The germline CDR1 and CDR2 sequences are LGHNA and YSLEER.

This clonotype was seen a handful of times. The chain combines TRBV6-2 or TRBV6-3 with TRBJ2-4, with 9 bases fitting TRBD1. V was clipped by 4 bases and J by 6 bases; unmatched bases: 16. The CDR3 spans 18 residues. Per germline, CDR1 MNHEY and CDR2 SVGEGT. Here the CDR3 reads CASSSADRGLFGGNIQYF. CDR3 bases: TGTGCCAGCAGTTCTGCGGACAGGGGACTCTTTGGTGGAAACATTCAGTACTTC.

This clonotype turned up a few times. This sequence joins TRBV12-3 or TRBV12-4 and TRBJ1-6; perhaps TRBD1 as D (5 bases). Trimming cost V 6 bases and J 10 bases, with 16 bases left between them. The CDR3 has 14 residues. The CDR3 DNA is TGTGCCAGCAGCCCCGGACATCATGCCTCACCCCTCCACTTT. This encodes CASSPGHHASPLHF.

V and J are TRBV9 and TRBJ2-2; perhaps TRBD2 as D (6 bases). The CDR3 consists of 14 residues. The germline V and J ends were trimmed by 5 bases and 3 bases, with 11 bases remaining between them. Germline values: CDR1 SGDLS, CDR2 YYNGEE. CDR3 sequence (DNA): TGTGCCAGCAGTCGACTAGGGGACACCGGGGAGCTGTTTTTT. Translated, it gives CASSRLGDTGELFF.

This clonotype was seen at least ten times. V and J are TRBV5-1 and TRBJ2-1; no reliable D call. Trimming removed 0 bases from V and 10 bases from J, with 11 bases in between. CDR3 length: 13 residues. The germline gives CDR1 SGHRS, CDR2 YFSETQ. CDR3 region: CASSLVGFEEQFF. The DNA for the CDR3 is TGCGCCAGCAGCTTGGTTGGGTTCGAGGAGCAGTTCTTC.

The rearrangement links TRBV6-1 to TRBJ2-3; 8 bases are a match to TRBD1. After removal of 4 bases from V and 2 bases from J, the junction contained 8 bases not matched to a gene. This CDR3 region has 16 residues. Germline CDR1 is MNHNS and CDR2 is SASEGT. CDR3 amino acids: CASSGSPGQATDTQYF. In DNA, the CDR3 is TGTGCCAGCAGTGGAAGTCCGGGACAGGCCACAGATACGCAGTATTTT.

This chain uses TRBV5-1 with TRBJ2-3; the D is unclear. The CDR3 loop spans 15 amino acids. V dropped 4 bases and J dropped 5 bases, with 17 bases sitting between them. Germline-derived CDR1 and CDR2 are SGHRS and YFSETQ. The CDR3 coding sequence is TGCGCCAGCAGCCCTGGGGTCTCAAAAGGAGATACGCAGTATTTT. It specifies CASSPGVSKGDTQYF.

This CDR3 is CAAAEGTGELFF. CDR3 DNA: TGTGCCGCAGCGGAAGGAACCGGGGAGCTGTTTTTT. This chain joins TRBV2 and TRBJ2-2; maybe TRBD2 (5 bases). The CDR3 is made up of 12 amino acids. From germline, CDR1 is SNHLY and CDR2 FYNNEI. V was shortened by 11 bases and J by 5 bases, with 12 bases between the two germline ends.

A few counts support this clonotype. The chain is built from TRBV29-1 and TRBJ1-2, with 9 bases matching TRBD1. Trimming at V came to 6 bases and at J to 8 bases, leaving 7 bases not matched to a gene. The CDR3 is 12 residues long. The germline V gene encodes CDR1 SQVTM and CDR2 ANQGSEA. CDR3 region: CSVRDRDWGYTF. CDR3 nucleotide sequence: TGCAGCGTCCGGGACAGGGACTGGGGCTACACCTTC.

This clonotype was counted ten times or more. V gene TRBV28 combines with J gene TRBJ2-2, with D maybe TRBD1 (6 bases). Germline CDR1 is MDHEN and CDR2 is SYDVKM. This CDR3 contains 15 residues. V shed 3 bases and J shed 4 bases, with 12 bases lying between them. The CDR3 region is CASSFAGARTGELFF. CDR3 bases: TGTGCCAGCAGTTTTGCAGGGGCCCGCACCGGGGAGCTGTTTTTT.

The genes are TRBV27 and TRBJ1-5; D perhaps matches TRBD1 (5 bases). This CDR3 is built from 13 residues. The V gene's germline CDR1 is MNHEY and CDR2 SMNVEV (reference sequence). Trimming removed 8 bases at V and 2 bases at J, with 10 bases between. The CDR3 spells CASAGTRNQPQHF. In DNA form, the CDR3 reads TGTGCCAGCGCTGGGACCCGCAATCAGCCCCAGCATTTT.

This clonotype was recorded a few times. J is TRBJ2-1 and V is TRBV4-3; 7 bases are a match to TRBD1. This CDR3 has 16 residues. V was pared by 0 bases and J by 3 bases, with 5 bases of the junction left unmatched. Germline V gene data show CDR1 as LGHNA and CDR2 as YSLEER. Here the CDR3 reads CASSQEGRGFYNEQFF. The DNA of the CDR3 is TGCGCCAGCAGCCAAGAGGGCAGGGGGTTCTACAATGAGCAGTTCTTC.